The 17 T cell receptor beta chains reported below all come from one sample, sequenced in a study of T-cell reconstitution after alpha-beta-depleted transplantation in children. As it was prepared, the TCRbeta library received unique molecular identifiers. TCRdb processed the PCR reads anew with MiXCR; each CDR3 protein has one entry. The sample yields hundreds of thousands of distinct CDR3 sequences, about an eighth seen once. Here the sequenced sample was PBMCs from the stem cell graft donor, taken from the stem cell graft. The receptors stem from a human donor who donated a stem cell graft to a child with combined immunodeficiency.

The V and J genes are TRBV29-1 and TRBJ2-1; D might be TRBD1 (5 bases). Germline V gene data show CDR1 as SQVTM and CDR2 as ANQGSEA. The V end was cut by 3 bases, the J end by 7 bases, with 13 bases between. This CDR3 is built from 13 residues. CDR3 region: CSVESRQGNEQFF. CDR3 sequence (DNA): TGCAGCGTTGAGTCGCGTCAGGGTAATGAGCAGTTCTTC.

This chain uses TRBV20-1 with TRBJ2-2, with D unresolved. Germline V lookup: CDR1 DFQATT, CDR2 SNEGSKA (reference sequence). V was shortened by 3 bases and J by 5 bases, with 7 bases between the two germline ends. The CDR3 runs to 12 residues. The CDR3 DNA reads TGCAGTGCTAGTCGCGCGACCGGGGAGCTGTTTTTT. Protein: CSASRATGELFF.

In its sample, this clonotype was seen a few times. The rearrangement links TRBV12-3 or TRBV12-4 to TRBJ2-7; 11 positions agree with TRBD2. This CDR3 is built from 15 residues. The V segment lost 4 bases and the J segment 6 bases; nucleotides outside the gene matches: 8. The CDR3 reads CASSSLSGRAFEQYF. Written as DNA, the CDR3 is TGTGCCAGCAGTTCTCTTAGCGGGAGGGCCTTCGAGCAGTACTTC.

The J gene is TRBJ2-7, the V gene TRBV5-1; 9 nucleotides align to TRBD1. CDR3 length: 15 residues. Trimming took 1 base from V and 2 from J; bases not matched to a gene: 4. In germline, CDR1 is SGHRS, CDR2 YFSETQ. The CDR3 sequence is CASSLPGQGPYEQYF. DNA of the CDR3: TGCGCCAGCAGCTTGCCGGGACAGGGTCCCTACGAGCAGTACTTC.

CDR3 region: CASSYALQERTEAFF. In DNA form, the CDR3 reads TGTGCCAGCAGTTACGCCCTACAGGAAAGAACTGAAGCTTTCTTT. J is TRBJ1-1 and V is TRBV6-5; possibly TRBD1 for D (5 bases). V lost 2 bases, J lost 5 bases, and 15 bases lay in between. Germline lookup yields CDR1 MNHEY and CDR2 SVGAGI. The CDR3 extends over 15 amino acids.

V usage is TRBV4-3 and J usage is TRBJ2-7; either TRBD1 or TRBD2 may fit D (5 bases each). Trimming stripped 4 bases from V and 5 bases from J, with 21 bases between. Germline CDR1 is LGHNA and CDR2 is YSLEER. The CDR3 is made up of 16 amino acids. Here the CDR3 reads CASSPFRGRGPDEQYF. The CDR3 DNA reads as TGCGCCAGCAGCCCCTTTCGGGGACGAGGCCCTGACGAGCAGTACTTC.

The chain couples TRBV28 to TRBJ2-5; 7 bases map to TRBD1. The germline gives CDR1 MDHEN, CDR2 SYDVKM. V was pared by 5 bases and J by 4 bases, with 10 bases of the junction left unmatched. This CDR3 is 15 amino acids long. CDR3 sequence reads: CASSRDSNSGETQYF. CDR3 sequence (DNA): TGTGCCAGCAGTCGGGACAGCAACTCGGGAGAGACCCAGTACTTC.

This clonotype was seen repeatedly, ten times or more. The J gene is TRBJ2-7, the V gene TRBV6-5; D unresolved. Germline V gene lookup returns CDR1 MNHEY and CDR2 SVGAGI. The V end lost 5 bases, the J end lost 0 bases, and 11 bases lay between the germline ends. The CDR3 sequence is 14 residues long. The chain's CDR3 is CASSRTEGSYEQYF. In DNA form, the CDR3 reads TGTGCCAGCAGTCGGACCGAAGGCTCCTACGAGCAGTACTTC.

The chain recombines TRBV5-5 with TRBJ2-1; perhaps D is TRBD1 or TRBD2 (5 bases each). Germline V gene lookup returns CDR1 SGHKS and CDR2 YYEKEE (reference sequence). Trimming cost V 0 bases and J 15 bases, with 13 bases left between them. This CDR3 is 12 amino acids long. The CDR3 loop reads CASSLDSPGAFF. Written as DNA, the CDR3 is TGTGCCAGCAGCTTGGACTCCCCCGGGGCGTTCTTC.

A single count supports this clonotype. This chain connects TRBV18 to TRBJ1-5; the D is unclear. The V gene's germline CDR1 is KGHSH and CDR2 LQKENI. The CDR3 is 13 amino acids. V lost 2 bases, J lost 4 bases, and 6 bases lay in between. CDR3 loop: CASSPGENQPQHF. The CDR3 region has the DNA TGTGCCAGCTCACCAGGAGAGAATCAGCCCCAGCATTTT.

The rearrangement links TRBV4-3 to TRBJ2-5; possible D gene TRBD2, 6 bases. Germline CDR1 and CDR2: LGHNA and YSLEER. Trimming removed 0 bases at V and 7 bases at J, with 18 bases between. The CDR3 has 16 residues. The CDR3 sequence is CASSQEAGLASMTQYF. The CDR3 coding sequence is TGCGCCAGCAGCCAAGAGGCGGGGCTAGCTTCCATGACCCAGTACTTC.

This clonotype has a count of ten or more. The rearrangement joins TRBV5-1 to TRBJ2-6; D gene ambiguous. From germline, CDR1 is SGHRS and CDR2 YFSETQ. This CDR3 region has 16 residues. V was cut by 6 bases and J by 0 bases, with 13 bases left in between. The CDR3 DNA is TGCGCCAGCATGGCAGGCCTATCCTCTGGGGCCAACGTCCTGACTTTC. This encodes CASMAGLSSGANVLTF. Together with reference TRBV5-1 and TRBJ2-6, the CDR3 gives the full variable domain: KAGVTQTPRYLIKTRGQQVTLSCSPISGHRSVSWYQQTPGQGLQFLFEYFSETQRNKGNFPGRFSGRQFSNSRSEMNVSTLELGDSALYLCASMAGLSSGANVLTFGAGSRLTVL.

The chain has TRBV29-1 and TRBJ2-7; 10 nucleotides agree with TRBD2. V lost 5 bases and J lost 7; bases outside the gene matches: 8. The CDR3 totals 13 residues. Germline-derived CDR1 and CDR2 are SQVTM and ANQGSEA. CDR3 amino acids: CSVRASGSHEQYF. The CDR3 bases are TGCAGCGTTCGGGCTAGCGGGAGCCATGAGCAGTACTTC.

This clonotype was detected once. The chain uses TRBV3-1 and TRBJ2-7, with TRBD2 matching over 10 bases. The CDR3 sequence is 15 residues long. Per the germline V gene, CDR1 is LGHDT and CDR2 is YNNKEL (reference sequence). Losses at the gene ends were 2 bases for V and 3 bases for J; bases not matched to a gene: 4. The chain's CDR3 is CASSQSTSGNYEQYF. The DNA for the CDR3 is TGTGCCAGCAGCCAATCTACTAGCGGGAACTACGAGCAGTACTTC.

The genes are TRBV12-3 or TRBV12-4 and TRBJ2-7; possibly TRBD1 for D (5 bases). V lost 7 bases and J 0 bases, leaving 10 bases between the germline ends. This CDR3 spans 13 amino acids. CDR3 nucleotide sequence: TGTGCCAGCACCCTGGACATCTCCTACGAGCAGTACTTC. This translates into CASTLDISYEQYF.

This clonotype has just a few counts. The rearrangement joins TRBV12-3 or TRBV12-4 to TRBJ1-6; 7 nucleotides agree with TRBD1. After removal of 4 bases from V and 10 bases from J, the junction contained 7 bases not matched to a gene. This CDR3 is built from 14 residues. CDR3 bases: TGTGCCAGCAGTTCCCGGGACAGCGGGTCACCCCTCCACTTT. Protein sequence: CASSSRDSGSPLHF.

This clonotype was observed a few times. The chain employs TRBV3-1 and TRBJ2-7; D not resolved. Trimming shortened V by 5 bases and J by 7 bases, and 9 bases separated the two germline ends. Germline loops: CDR1 LGHDT, CDR2 YNNKEL (reference sequence). This CDR3 spans 11 amino acids. The DNA for the CDR3 is TGTGCCAGCAGCAATACGGAGGAGCAGTACTTC. Protein sequence: CASSNTEEQYF.